This is a list of T cell receptor beta chains from one sample in a study of T-cell reconstitution after alpha-beta-depleted transplantation in children. TCRdb re-called the PCR reads with MiXCR, one entry per CDR3 protein. Of approximately 1,000,000 distinct CDR3 sequences detected, about 29% appear once; the ten largest clones hold roughly 30%. Sequenced material: PBMCs, mostly from graft donor cells, taken 360 days after TCRalphabeta/CD19-depleted stem cell transplant. The receptors come from a boy in the first two years of life who had a stem cell transplant for SCID, so the T cells may come from the graft donor. CDR3s include the opening cysteine and the closing phenylalanine or tryptophan. A D gene is named only where the DNA matches it firmly. Clone sizes are given selectively: once, few, many, or a class where the clone is expanded.

length	size	V	J	D	DNA	CDR3
14	.	TRBV6-1	TRBJ1-1	TRBD1	TGTGCCAGCAGCCGACAGGGGGAGGTTCCTGAAGCTTTCTTT	CASSRQGEVPEAFF
13	few	TRBV12-3/TRBV12-4	TRBJ2-7	.	TGTGCCAGCAGCCCCGCCAGGGCCTACGAGCAGTACTTC	CASSPARAYEQYF
14	few	TRBV4-1	TRBJ2-7	.	TGCGCCAGCAGCCAGGGGAGACATAACTACGAGCAGTACTTC	CASSQGRHNYEQYF
14	few	TRBV20-1	TRBJ1-6	.	TGCAGTGCTAGAAGGGGTCGGGGGGACTCACCCCTCCACTTT	CSARRGRGDSPLHF
12	.	TRBV12-3/TRBV12-4	TRBJ1-1	.	TGTGCCAGCCCGGGGGTCCCCGGGGAAGCTTTCTTT	CASPGVPGEAFF
16	few	TRBV7-9	TRBJ1-2	.	TGTGCCAGCAGCCCTGGGACGCCGAACTCTGGGTATGGCTACACCTTC	CASSPGTPNSGYGYTF
15	.	TRBV12-3/TRBV12-4	TRBJ2-2	.	TGTGCCAGCAGTTTAGGACGCAGGTTCACCGGGGAGCTGTTTTTT	CASSLGRRFTGELFF
14	once	TRBV7-9	TRBJ2-1	.	TGTGCCAGCAGCTTAGGGTTTGGGTTCGACGAGCAGTTCTTC	CASSLGFGFDEQFF
16	few	TRBV4-2	TRBJ2-4	.	TGTGCCAGCAGCCAAGATAGTCGTGTTGCCAAAAACATTCAGTACTTC	CASSQDSRVAKNIQYF
15	.	TRBV12-3/TRBV12-4	TRBJ2-7	TRBD2	TGTGCCAGCAGACCTGGACTAGCGAGCTCCTACGAGCAGTACTTC	CASRPGLASSYEQYF
15	.	TRBV7-8	TRBJ2-7	.	TGTGCCAGCAGCCCACTGGGTGGAAGGGGGTACGAGCAGTACTTC	CASSPLGGRGYEQYF
15	few	TRBV5-1	TRBJ2-7	TRBD1	TGCGCCAGCAGCTTGCCACAGGGGAACTTCTACGAGCAGTACTTC	CASSLPQGNFYEQYF
13	.	TRBV2	TRBJ2-7	TRBD1	TGTGCCAGCACGGGACAGGGGGCCTACGAGCAGTACTTC	CASTGQGAYEQYF
17	.	TRBV21-1	TRBJ2-2	.	TGTGCCAGCAGCAAACCTGACAGGGGGCAAGCTGCCGGGGAGCTGTTTTTT	CASSKPDRGQAAGELFF
18	few	TRBV28	TRBJ2-3	.	TGTGCCAGCAGCAGAGGCCGCATTGCTGCTACCAGCACAGATACGCAGTATTTT	CASSRGRIAATSTDTQYF
17	.	TRBV28	TRBJ2-6	.	TGTGCCAGCAACGGGAATTCACTAGTATCTGGGGCCAACGTCCTGACTTTC	CASNGNSLVSGANVLTF